This T cell receptor (beta chain) is drawn from a study of blood T cell repertoires in COVID-19. Study overall: Acute and convalescent COVID-19 samples came from the United States, Italy and Spain. In each case, the material was cDNA or gDNA derived from T cells, B-cell-depleted T cells, or PBMCs.

Unmatched junction bases numbered 3, after V lost 3 bases and J lost 0 bases. CDR1 and CDR2 from the germline V gene are SGDLS and YYNGEE. CDR3 size: 14 residues. Original data processing: Reference gene primer amplification in the assay estimated nucleated cell counts. Libraries were prepared by immunoSEQ multiplex PCR; TCRdb keeps only in-frame clonotypes and omits some of them. For V, J and clone size, that table is used; D and trimming come from the DNA. Here the sample spans about 150,000 clones, under 85% being singletons. The material sequenced was peripheral blood. The chain joins TRBV9 to TRBJ2-7, with 7 bases fitting TRBD1. This receptor was identified in a woman older than 75 with acute or convalescent COVID-19. The CDR3 sequence: CASSAGTDSYEQYF. The CDR3 coding sequence is TGTGCCAGCAGCGCCGGGACAGACTCCTACGAGCAGTACTTC.